The next 23 T cell receptor beta chains were all read from a single sample in a study of blood T cell repertoires in COVID-19. TCRdb's copy holds only in-frame clones and misses some; the assay was immunoSEQ multiplex PCR. The table lists over 200,000 clones, 70% to 90% of them singletons, with 7.6% in the top ten. Specimen: peripheral blood. Every receptor here comes from a woman between 50 and 59 years old with active or convalescent COVID-19.

This chain connects TRBV7-9 to TRBJ1-2, with TRBD1 matching 8 bases. Per the germline V gene, CDR1 is SEHNR and CDR2 is FQNEAQ (reference sequence). Trimming removed 3 bases from V and 7 bases from J; junction bases left unmatched: 4. This CDR3 spans 13 amino acids. Here the CDR3 reads CASSLSTGAGYTF. For the CDR3, the DNA is TGTGCCAGCAGCTTGTCGACAGGGGCTGGCTACACCTTC.

J is TRBJ2-1 and V is TRBV18; possible D gene TRBD2, 5 bases. This CDR3 has 17 residues. The germline V and J ends were trimmed by 1 base and 4 bases, with 17 bases remaining between them. The V gene's germline CDR1 is KGHSH and CDR2 LQKENI. For the CDR3, the DNA is TGTGCCAGCTCACCACGGAGCGGAACTAACGGGTACAATGAGCAGTTCTTC. Protein: CASSPRSGTNGYNEQFF.

There are a few counts of this clone. The rearrangement joins TRBV3-1 (or the pseudogene TRBV3-2) to TRBJ1-5, with D tentatively TRBD1 (5 bases). The CDR3 spans 16 residues. CDR1 is LGHDT and CDR2 is YNNKEL in the germline V gene (reference sequence). Trimming removed 1 base at V and 2 bases at J, with 12 bases between. The CDR3 region has the DNA TGTGCCAGCAGCCAAGGGATTGGGGGGGGCAATCAGCCCCAGCATTTT. Its translation: CASSQGIGGGNQPQHF.

As DNA, the CDR3 is TGTGCCAGCAGCTTCTCCGGGACAACCAGCAATCAGCCCCAGCATTTT. It yields the protein CASSFSGTTSNQPQHF. The chain employs TRBV28 and TRBJ1-5; maybe TRBD1 (6 bases). The CDR3 totals 16 residues. CDR1 MDHEN and CDR2 SYDVKM come from the germline V gene. Trimming shortened V by 6 bases and J by 1 base, and 16 bases separated the two germline ends.

V is TRBV6-1 and J is TRBJ2-1; tentatively, D is TRBD2 (5 bases). Germline V CDR1 and CDR2: MNHNS, SASEGT. CDR3 length: 15 amino acids. V was cut by 0 bases and J by 14 bases, with 20 bases left in between. CDR3 DNA: TGTGCCAGCAGTGAAGCGCTAGCTTTCACGTCCTTCGAGTTCTTC. Its protein product is CASSEALAFTSFEFF.

V and J are TRBV27 and TRBJ2-1; 11 bases line up with TRBD2. The CDR3 is 15 residues long. V lost 5 bases, J lost 7 bases, and 7 bases stayed unmatched. Germline V gene lookup returns CDR1 MNHEY and CDR2 SMNVEV (reference sequence). CDR3 nucleotides: TGTGCCAGCAGTGGAGGACTAGCGGGTAAAAATGAGCAGTTCTTC. It translates to CASSGGLAGKNEQFF.

The rearrangement joins TRBV2 to TRBJ2-7, with TRBD1 identical over 9 bases. The junction had 11 bases not matched to a gene; V was cut back by 6 bases and J by 5 bases. In germline, CDR1 is SNHLY, CDR2 FYNNEI. The CDR3 runs 15 residues. CDR3 coding DNA: TGTGCCAGCAGGGAAAACCGGGACAGGGCCGACGAGCAGTACTTC. It encodes CASRENRDRADEQYF.

The chain employs TRBV18 and TRBJ2-3; 11 positions agree with TRBD2. The CDR3 runs to 18 residues. From germline, CDR1 is KGHSH and CDR2 LQKENI. J gave up 1 base and V 0 bases, and 6 bases lay outside the gene matches. The CDR3 bases are TGTGCCAGCTCACCACCCCTAGCGGGAGGATGGGGCACAGATACGCAGTATTTT. It encodes CASSPPLAGGWGTDTQYF.

The V and J genes are TRBV6-6 and TRBJ1-2; TRBD1 matches 10 bases. The CDR3 loop spans 16 amino acids. Trimming removed 7 bases from V and 7 bases from J; junction bases left unmatched: 15. The germline CDR1 and CDR2 sequences are MNHNY and SVGAGI (reference sequence). The CDR3 DNA reads TGTGCCAGCAATGGACAGGGGGGTATCGAAGGCTCTGGCTACACCTTC. Translating it yields CASNGQGGIEGSGYTF.

The genes are TRBV9 and TRBJ1-2, with 9 bases that match TRBD1. The CDR3 is 15 residues long. Trimming removed 3 bases from V and 5 bases from J; junction bases left unmatched: 8. Germline V lookup: CDR1 SGDLS, CDR2 YYNGEE. The CDR3, as DNA: TGTGCCAGCAGCGGGAAACAGGGGGCTGGGTATGGCTACACCTTC. It encodes CASSGKQGAGYGYTF. The complete variable domain, with remaining parts taken from reference TRBV9 and TRBJ1-2, reads DSGVTQTPKHLITATGQRVTLRCSPRSGDLSVYWYQQSLDQGLQFLIQYYNGEERAKGNILERFSAQQFPDLHSELNLSSLELGDSALYFCASSGKQGAGYGYTFGSGTRLTVV.

This clone turned up a few times. This sequence joins TRBV7-2 and TRBJ2-1; D uncertain. Germline lookup yields CDR1 SGHTA and CDR2 FQGNSA. Deletions cut 1 base from V and 7 bases from J, with 5 bases between. This CDR3 spans 12 amino acids. The CDR3 coding sequence is TGTGCCAGCAGCTTAGTGCGGAATGAGCAGTTCTTC. It encodes CASSLVRNEQFF.

J is TRBJ2-2 and V is TRBV27, with 7 nucleotides matching TRBD2. This CDR3 comprises 17 residues. In germline, CDR1 is MNHEY, CDR2 SMNVEV (reference sequence). J gave up 1 base and V 3 bases, and 8 bases lay outside the gene matches. CDR3 in amino acids: CASSFIRIAGNTGELFF. In nucleotides, the CDR3 is TGTGCCAGCAGTTTTATCCGTATAGCGGGGAACACCGGGGAGCTGTTTTTT.

The chain combines TRBV19 with TRBJ2-7; 12 bases are a match to TRBD1. V lost 11 bases to trimming and J lost 5 bases; unmatched junction nucleotides: 7. This CDR3 spans 13 amino acids. Germline V gives CDR1 LNHDA, CDR2 SQIVND (reference sequence). CDR3 DNA: TGTGCCTTGGGGACAGGGGGCATCGACGAGCAGTACGTC. Protein: CALGTGGIDEQYV.

The chain links TRBV5-1 to TRBJ1-1; D is unresolved. V was clipped by 3 bases and J by 7 bases, with 16 bases between them. Germline CDR1 and CDR2: SGHRS and YFSETQ. CDR3 length: 14 residues. In DNA, the CDR3 is TGCGCCAGCAGCTCTATGTGGGGAGGCGGTGAAGCTTTCTTT. It translates to CASSSMWGGGEAFF.

The gene calls are TRBV6-5 and TRBJ1-2, with D possibly matching TRBD1 (5 bases). The germline V and J ends were trimmed by 7 bases and 8 bases, with 14 bases remaining between them. Germline lookup yields CDR1 MNHEY and CDR2 SVGAGI. The CDR3 runs to 12 residues. The DNA of the CDR3 is TGTGCCAGCACTAGGTCCGGGGGGGGCTACACCTTC. Residues: CASTRSGGGYTF.

The chain is built from TRBV6-5 and TRBJ2-1; TRBD2 agrees at 9 bases. With V trimmed by 0 bases and J by 7 bases, 1 base remained unmatched. CDR1 and CDR2 from the germline V gene are MNHEY and SVGAGI. This CDR3 spans 14 amino acids. The CDR3: CASSYSAGGNEQFF. The CDR3, as DNA: TGTGCCAGCAGTTACTCGGCGGGGGGGAATGAGCAGTTCTTC.

This clone has only a few counts. V gene TRBV5-4 combines with J gene TRBJ2-2, with 11 bases that match TRBD1. The CDR3 length is 16 residues. Losses at the gene ends were 4 bases for V and 5 bases for J; bases not matched to a gene: 7. Per germline, CDR1 SGHNT and CDR2 YYREEE (reference sequence). The CDR3 bases are TGTGCCAGCAGCGTGACCGGGACAGGGGGAACCGGGGAGCTGTTTTTT. Translating it yields CASSVTGTGGTGELFF.

This clone was counted once. V usage is TRBV3-1 (or the pseudogene TRBV3-2) and J usage is TRBJ1-2, with TRBD1 matching over 10 bases. V was pared by 3 bases and J by 2 bases, with 3 bases of the junction left unmatched. Germline CDR1 and CDR2: LGHDT and YNNKEL (reference sequence). This CDR3 is 15 amino acids long. The CDR3 DNA is TGTGCCAGCAGCCACGGGACAGGGGCCAACTATGGCTACACCTTC. Amino acids: CASSHGTGANYGYTF.

This clone was recorded only once. The chain recombines TRBV3-1 (or the pseudogene TRBV3-2) with TRBJ2-2; 10 positions agree with TRBD2. Trimming took 1 base from V and 3 from J; bases not matched to a gene: 2. The V gene's germline CDR1 is LGHDT and CDR2 YNNKEL (reference sequence). The length of the CDR3 is 16 residues. This CDR3 is CASSQVSGRDTGELFF. The CDR3 nucleotides are TGTGCCAGCAGCCAAGTCAGCGGGAGGGACACCGGGGAGCTGTTTTTT.

The rearrangement uses TRBV18 and TRBJ2-3; 8 positions match TRBD1. CDR1 KGHSH and CDR2 LQKENI come from the germline V gene. Trimming took 6 bases from V and 5 from J; bases not matched to a gene: 10. CDR3 length: 15 residues. The CDR3 nucleotides read TGTGCCAGCTCCTTACGGGCAGGGGGCAAAGATACGCAGTATTTT. Amino acid sequence: CASSLRAGGKDTQYF.

This chain connects TRBV20-1 to TRBJ2-1, with D maybe TRBD2 (6 bases). V was cut by 3 bases and J by 2 bases, with 14 bases left in between. The germline CDR1 and CDR2 sequences are DFQATT and SNEGSKA (reference sequence). The CDR3 extends over 15 amino acids. The CDR3 DNA reads TGCAGTGCTAGTCTTGGTAGCGGAGCCTACAATGAGCAGTTCTTC. Its protein is CSASLGSGAYNEQFF.

J is TRBJ2-7 and V is TRBV2; the D gene is possibly TRBD1 (6 bases). CDR1 is SNHLY and CDR2 is FYNNEI in the germline V gene. This CDR3 contains 13 residues. Trimming took off 4 bases at V and 6 bases at J, with 13 bases between the two ends. CDR3 sequence: CASSGGGFGEQYV. Written as DNA, the CDR3 is TGTGCCAGCAGTGGAGGGGGATTCGGCGAGCAGTACGTC.

The rearrangement joins TRBV5-6 to TRBJ1-6, with D possibly being TRBD1 (5 bases). Germline values: CDR1 SGHDT, CDR2 YYEEEE. The V and J ends lost 0 bases and 9 bases respectively, with 7 bases between them. This CDR3 contains 13 residues. CDR3 in DNA: TGTGCCAGCAGCTTGGAAAGGGGTTCACCCCTCCACTTT. Translation gives CASSLERGSPLHF.